This TCR beta chain was sequenced in a study of blood T cell repertoires in COVID-19. Libraries were prepared by immunoSEQ multiplex PCR; TCRdb keeps only in-frame clonotypes and omits some of them. The profile shows about 63,000 clones, just over 85% of them singletons. The germline CDR1 and CDR2 sequences are SGHNT and YYREEE (reference sequence). J was trimmed by 3 bases and V by 1 base; bases with no gene match: 2. The CDR3 length is 14 residues. The receptor comes from a human donor in a cohort sampled during active COVID-19. The chain uses TRBV5-4 and TRBJ2-3; 7 bases fit TRBD2. Sequenced input: peripheral blood. The DNA of the CDR3 is TGTGCCAGCAGCTTGCGGGGGGAAACAGATACGCAGTATTTT. Protein sequence: CASSLRGETDTQYF. Filled out from reference TRBV5-4 and TRBJ2-3, the complete variable domain reads ETGVTQSPTHLIKTRGQQVTLRCSSQSGHNTVSWYQQALGQGPQFIFQYYREEENGRGNFPPRFSGLQFPNYSSELNVNALELDDSALYLCASSLRGETDTQYFGPGTRLTVL.